Following are 30 T cell receptor beta chains from one sample sequenced in a study of technical replicates of blood from several donors. Sequenced by immunoSEQ multiplex PCR; TCRdb stores in-frame clones only, minus some. The repertoire consists of more than 80,000 clones, with 96% occurring once and the leading ten covering approximately 0.32%. The specimen was T cells isolated from PBMCs. All receptors derive from a human donor in good health.

The chain couples TRBV30 to TRBJ1-3; D is ambiguous. The CDR3 covers 11 residues. Germline V gene sequence: CDR1 GTSNPN, CDR2 SVGIG (reference sequence). V lost 2 bases and J 6 bases, leaving 5 bases between the germline ends. CDR3 DNA sequence: TGTGCCTGGAGTACAGAAAACACCATATATTTT. As protein: CAWSTENTIYF.

The rearrangement uses TRBV10-2 and TRBJ2-1; 7 bases fit TRBD2. The V gene's germline CDR1 is WSHSY and CDR2 SAAADI. V trimming: 8 bases; J trimming: 6 bases; junction bases outside the gene matches: 7. This CDR3 contains 13 residues. This chain's CDR3 is CASPGLTSNEQFF. The CDR3 DNA reads TGCGCCAGCCCGGGACTAACTTCCAATGAGCAGTTCTTC.

The V gene is TRBV7-3, the J gene TRBJ2-1; 16 nucleotides align to TRBD2. The length of the CDR3 is 16 residues. The V segment lost 4 bases and the J segment 7 bases; nucleotides outside the gene matches: 4. The germline V gene has CDR1 SGHTA and CDR2 FQGTGA. The CDR3 is CASSSGLAGGLNEQFF. CDR3 nucleotide sequence: TGTGCCAGCAGCTCGGGACTAGCGGGAGGGCTGAATGAGCAGTTCTTC.

The chain links TRBV9 to TRBJ2-3; tentative D call: TRBD2 (6 bases). Germline lookup yields CDR1 SGDLS and CDR2 YYNGEE. Trimming left V 2 bases short and J 2 bases short, with 21 bases between. The CDR3 extends over 18 amino acids. This chain's CDR3 is CASSVSGGTPTLTDTQYF. The DNA for the CDR3 is TGTGCCAGCAGCGTTTCAGGAGGGACTCCCACGCTCACAGATACGCAGTATTTT.

The V and J genes are TRBV7-2 and TRBJ2-5; 9 positions match TRBD1. This CDR3 spans 14 amino acids. Unmatched junction bases numbered 5, after V lost 4 bases and J lost 5 bases. Germline V gene lookup returns CDR1 SGHTA and CDR2 FQGNSA. In DNA form, the CDR3 reads TGTGCCAGCAGCTCACAGGGGGCAGGCGAGACCCAGTACTTC. It yields the protein CASSSQGAGETQYF.

This clone was observed a few times. The CDR3 nucleotides are TGTGCCAGCAGCTTAGACATGGCTTTCTTCATCGATGGCTACACCTTC. Residues: CASSLDMAFFIDGYTF. The rearrangement uses TRBV7-9 and TRBJ1-2; D remains unclear. Germline V gives CDR1 SEHNR, CDR2 FQNEAQ (reference sequence). CDR3 length equals 16 residues. V lost 1 base and J 6 bases, leaving 18 bases between the germline ends.

This chain uses TRBV7-9 with TRBJ2-1; D gene uncertain. This CDR3 is built from 12 residues. Trimming shortened V by 3 bases and J by 8 bases, and 8 bases separated the two germline ends. CDR1 and CDR2 from the germline V gene are SEHNR and FQNEAQ (reference sequence). CDR3 in DNA: TGTGCCAGCAGCTTGGGCACTTATGAGCAGTTCTTC. Amino acid sequence: CASSLGTYEQFF. Looking up the rest from reference TRBV7-9 and TRBJ2-1 gives the full variable domain: DTGVSQNPRHKITKRGQNVTFRCDPISEHNRLYWYRQTLGQGPEFLTYFQNEAQLEKSRLLSDRFSAERPKGSFSTLEIQRTEQGDSAMYLCASSLGTYEQFFGPGTRLTVL.

This sequence joins TRBV27 and TRBJ1-3; 8 positions agree with TRBD1. Trimming cost V 5 bases and J 3 bases; bases outside gene matches: 3. The CDR3 spans 14 residues. From germline, CDR1 is MNHEY and CDR2 SMNVEV (reference sequence). The CDR3 reads CASSLGQGGNTIYF. The CDR3 nucleotides read TGTGCCAGCAGTCTCGGACAGGGTGGAAACACCATATATTTT.

A single count supports this clone. The V call is TRBV28, the J call TRBJ2-1, with D possibly TRBD2 on 6 matching bases. CDR1 is MDHEN and CDR2 is SYDVKM in the germline V gene. Trimming left V 1 base short and J 4 bases short, with 11 bases between. CDR3 length equals 15 residues. CDR3 region: CASSLYSGDYNEQFF. The CDR3 DNA reads TGTGCCAGCAGTTTATATAGCGGAGATTACAATGAGCAGTTCTTC.

The chain carries TRBV19 and TRBJ2-7; 14 nucleotides agree with TRBD2. The CDR3 extends over 15 amino acids. After removal of 5 bases from V and 5 bases from J, the junction contained 5 bases not matched to a gene. In germline, CDR1 is LNHDA, CDR2 SQIVND (reference sequence). The CDR3 DNA sequence: TGTGCCAGTAGTGGGACTAGCGGGAGAGTCGACGAGCAGTACTTC. Translating it yields CASSGTSGRVDEQYF.

The chain recombines TRBV7-2 with TRBJ1-5, with 7 bases lining up with TRBD1. Germline V gene data show CDR1 as SGHTA and CDR2 as FQGNSA. The CDR3 extends over 16 amino acids. V shed 4 bases and J 7 bases; nucleotides not matched to a gene: 13. This CDR3 reads CASSSQGTAQNQPQHF. CDR3 coding DNA: TGTGCCAGCAGCTCACAAGGGACAGCTCAGAACCAGCCCCAGCATTTT.

The chain recombines TRBV5-4 with TRBJ2-3, with 7 bases fitting TRBD2. This CDR3 has 16 residues. CDR1 is SGHNT, CDR2 YYREEE, per germline (reference sequence). V was clipped by 5 bases and J by 6 bases; unmatched bases: 15. CDR3 sequence (DNA): TGTGCCAGCAGTGCTCTAGGTTCCGGGGGGATCGATACGCAGTATTTT. Encoded protein: CASSALGSGGIDTQYF.

This sequence joins TRBV4-2 and TRBJ1-1, with D maybe TRBD1 (6 bases). Germline V gene lookup returns CDR1 LGHNA and CDR2 YNFKEQ. Trimming cost V 6 bases and J 2 bases, with 10 bases left between them. CDR3 size: 13 residues. DNA of the CDR3: TGTGCCAGCAGTCTACAGGGTAACACTGAAGCTTTCTTT. It translates to CASSLQGNTEAFF.

The chain employs TRBV5-1 and TRBJ2-2, with D maybe TRBD2 (6 bases). CDR1 and CDR2 (germline): SGHRS, YFSETQ. V was cut by 4 bases and J by 6 bases, with 19 bases left in between. There are 16 residues in the CDR3. CDR3 nucleotides: TGCGCCAGCAGCCTCGGGGGAACGAGAGTGGCCGGGGAGCTGTTTTTT. Amino acid sequence: CASSLGGTRVAGELFF. Full variable domain (remainder filled in from reference TRBV5-1 and TRBJ2-2): KAGVTQTPRYLIKTRGQQVTLSCSPISGHRSVSWYQQTPGQGLQFLFEYFSETQRNKGNFPGRFSGRQFSNSRSEMNVSTLELGDSALYLCASSLGGTRVAGELFFGEGSRLTVL.

The chain recombines TRBV5-6 with TRBJ2-1, with 9 bases lining up with TRBD2. In germline, CDR1 is SGHDT, CDR2 YYEEEE. The CDR3 sequence is 19 residues long. V lost 0 bases and J lost 8; bases outside the gene matches: 18. CDR3 sequence: CASSLGHTPGLAWRDEQFF. The DNA of the CDR3 is TGTGCCAGCAGCTTGGGGCACACTCCGGGACTAGCATGGAGGGATGAGCAGTTCTTC.

This chain connects TRBV4-1 to TRBJ2-2, with 11 bases matching TRBD1. The V gene end was trimmed by 1 base and the J gene end by 9 bases; junction bases not matched to a gene: 10. Germline-derived CDR1 and CDR2 are MGHRA and YSYEKL. The CDR3 has 17 amino acids. This CDR3 reads CASSQVYGQGAVRELFF. CDR3 DNA: TGCGCCAGCAGCCAAGTTTACGGACAGGGGGCAGTTAGGGAGCTGTTTTTT.

Only one count was recorded for this clone. The chain recombines TRBV5-1 with TRBJ2-7, with unresolved D. Trimming left V 0 bases short and J 6 bases short, with 16 bases between. From germline, CDR1 is SGHRS and CDR2 YFSETQ. CDR3 length: 15 amino acids. The CDR3 region is CASSLVSFYLGEQYF. The DNA for the CDR3 is TGCGCCAGCAGCTTGGTTTCGTTCTATCTCGGCGAGCAGTACTTC. Complete variable domain (other parts from reference TRBV5-1 and TRBJ2-7): KAGVTQTPRYLIKTRGQQVTLSCSPISGHRSVSWYQQTPGQGLQFLFEYFSETQRNKGNFPGRFSGRQFSNSRSEMNVSTLELGDSALYLCASSLVSFYLGEQYFGPGTRLTVT.

This clone was counted a single time. This chain links TRBV5-4 with TRBJ2-2; D is undetermined. The CDR3 spans 11 residues. Looked up from germline, CDR1 is SGHNT and CDR2 is YYREEE (reference sequence). With 5 bases removed from V and 4 bases from J, the gap between germline ends came to 3 bases. For the CDR3, the DNA is TGTGCCAGCAGGGCCACCGGGGAGCTGTTTTTT. Translating gives CASRATGELFF.

V usage is TRBV23-1 and J usage is TRBJ2-5; perhaps TRBD1 as D (7 bases). TRBV23-1 is an ORF for which the function is uncertain. With 4 bases removed from V and 4 bases from J, the gap between germline ends came to 13 bases. CDR3 length: 14 amino acids. The CDR3 is CASSLGRGAETQYF. Here the CDR3 DNA reads TGCGCCAGCAGTCTTGGCAGGGGGGCAGAGACCCAGTACTTC.

This chain uses TRBV2 with TRBJ2-4, with no clear D. Per germline, CDR1 SNHLY and CDR2 FYNNEI. Trimming removed 1 base from V and 2 bases from J, with 9 bases in between. This CDR3 is built from 15 residues. The DNA for the CDR3 is TGTGCCAGCAGTGAAGTGTCCCAGACCAAAAACATTCAGTACTTC. It encodes CASSEVSQTKNIQYF.

The chain joins TRBV27 to TRBJ2-7; 7 bases are shared with TRBD2. V lost 7 bases to trimming and J lost 6 bases; unmatched junction nucleotides: 15. The CDR3 is 15 amino acids. Germline lookup yields CDR1 MNHEY and CDR2 SMNVEV (reference sequence). CDR3 amino acids: CASTVGAGALGEQYF. The DNA for the CDR3 is TGTGCCAGCACCGTCGGGGCGGGAGCGCTTGGCGAGCAGTACTTC.

The chain is built from TRBV10-1 and TRBJ2-3, with TRBD2 matching 7 bases. This CDR3 has 15 residues. Germline loops: CDR1 WNHNN, CDR2 SYGVQD (reference sequence). Germline trimming cut 2 bases from V and 6 bases from J; bases unmatched to any gene: 8. In DNA form, the CDR3 reads TGCGCCAGCAGTGAGAGGGAGGGCTTTACGGATACGCAGTATTTT. It is translated as CASSEREGFTDTQYF.

This chain links TRBV4-3 with TRBJ2-3, with 12 bases matching TRBD2. CDR3 size: 20 residues. With 3 bases clipped from V and 0 bases from J, the junction kept 13 bases outside the gene matches. Germline V CDR1 and CDR2: LGHNA, YSLEER. CDR3 sequence: CASSHLAGGPERISTDTQYF. CDR3 nucleotide sequence: TGCGCCAGCAGCCACCTAGCGGGAGGGCCAGAGCGTATCAGCACAGATACGCAGTATTTT.

The chain recombines TRBV7-2 with TRBJ2-6; 11 nucleotides match TRBD1. This CDR3 is built from 18 residues. Trimming removed 6 bases from V and 0 bases from J; junction bases left unmatched: 7. Germline lookup yields CDR1 SGHTA and CDR2 FQGNSA. CDR3 DNA: TGTGCCAGCAGTAGAGTTGGACAGGGGGCCTCTGGGGCCAACGTCCTGACTTTC. Translating it yields CASSRVGQGASGANVLTF.

The V and J genes are TRBV5-1 and TRBJ2-5, with a tentative D call TRBD2 (5 bases). V lost 3 bases and J 1 base, leaving 13 bases between the germline ends. This CDR3 is 15 amino acids long. Germline assignment: CDR1 SGHRS and CDR2 YFSETQ. The CDR3 DNA sequence: TGCGCCAGCAGCTCTATAGCGCCCCTCCAAGAGACCCAGTACTTC. Translated, it gives CASSSIAPLQETQYF.

The chain has TRBV7-3 and TRBJ1-1; weak D call: TRBD1 (6 bases). Trimming removed 6 bases at V and 3 bases at J, with 8 bases between. This CDR3 contains 12 residues. Germline CDR1 SGHTA, CDR2 FQGTGA. The CDR3 protein is CASRGQYTEAFF. In nucleotides, the CDR3 is TGTGCCAGCAGAGGACAGTACACTGAAGCTTTCTTT.

This CDR3 reads CATSRRGLAVNNEQFF. The CDR3 bases are TGTGCCACCAGCAGACGAGGACTAGCGGTTAACAATGAGCAGTTCTTC. This sequence joins TRBV15 and TRBJ2-1; 10 bases are a match to TRBD2. The CDR3 extends over 16 amino acids. The germline gives CDR1 LNHNV, CDR2 YYDKDF (reference sequence). The V gene end was trimmed by 2 bases and the J gene end by 5 bases; junction bases not matched to a gene: 6.

V gene TRBV5-1 combines with J gene TRBJ2-5; D gene uncertain. CDR3 length: 14 amino acids. With 3 bases removed from V and 1 base from J, the gap between germline ends came to 10 bases. CDR1 and CDR2 from the germline V gene are SGHRS and YFSETQ. CDR3 sequence reads: CASSSLFSQETQYF. In DNA, the CDR3 is TGCGCCAGCAGCTCTCTTTTCTCCCAAGAGACCCAGTACTTC.

The chain has TRBV6-5 and TRBJ2-5; 12 bases line up with TRBD1. This CDR3 region has 15 residues. Germline values: CDR1 MNHEY, CDR2 SVGAGI. V was clipped by 4 bases and J by 5 bases; unmatched bases: 5. DNA for the CDR3: TGTGCCAGCAGTTGGGACAGGGGGCTAGGGGAGACCCAGTACTTC. Translating it yields CASSWDRGLGETQYF.

The rearrangement links TRBV2 to TRBJ2-2, with D tentatively TRBD1 (5 bases). V lost 0 bases and J 0 bases, leaving 5 bases between the germline ends. The CDR3 extends over 15 amino acids. Germline CDR1 and CDR2: SNHLY and FYNNEI. CDR3 nucleotide sequence: TGTGCCAGCAGTGAAGCCAGGGCGAACACCGGGGAGCTGTTTTTT. Translating it yields CASSEARANTGELFF.